These 28 T cell receptor beta chains were all obtained from the same sample, sequenced in a study of CD8 T cells in Susac syndrome. With random hexamers, reverse transcription was performed on about 0.5 to 1 ug of RNA. In TCRdb, the immunoSEQ multiplex PCR reads were re-called with MiXCR into one record per CDR3 protein. The table records around 110,000 distinct CDR3 sequences, roughly 94% of them present only once. Source material: CD8+ T cells from PBMCs. The receptors derive from a human donor with Susac syndrome.

The J gene is TRBJ2-5, the V gene TRBV27; TRBD1 matches 7 bases. The V gene end was trimmed by 7 bases and the J gene end by 2 bases; junction bases not matched to a gene: 10. The CDR3 is 15 residues long. Germline V gene lookup returns CDR1 MNHEY and CDR2 SMNVEV (reference sequence). Here the CDR3 DNA reads TGTGCCAGCAAGGGACAGAAATCCTTACAAGAGACCCAGTACTTC. Translating gives CASKGQKSLQETQYF.

The V and J genes are TRBV11-1 and TRBJ2-7; D possibly uses TRBD1 or TRBD2 (5 bases each). CDR1 is SGHAT, CDR2 FQDESV, per germline (reference sequence). This CDR3 spans 13 amino acids. Trimming took 5 bases from V and 2 from J, leaving 10 bases between them. The CDR3 bases are TGTGCCAGCAGCCATGGGGGAACCTACGAGCAGTACTTC. Its translation: CASSHGGTYEQYF.

The gene calls are TRBV25-1 and TRBJ2-1, with TRBD1 matching 9 bases. Germline loops: CDR1 MGHDK, CDR2 SYGVNS. Losses at the gene ends were 4 bases for V and 3 bases for J; bases not matched to a gene: 1. The CDR3 is made up of 14 amino acids. DNA of the CDR3: TGTGCCAGCAGTGCGGGACAGGGCTACAATGAGCAGTTCTTC. Amino acids: CASSAGQGYNEQFF.

V usage is TRBV9 and J usage is TRBJ2-1, with D possibly called TRBD1 or TRBD2 (7 bases each). The V gene lost 3 bases and the J gene lost 8 bases, with 18 bases spanning the gap. CDR3 size: 15 residues. CDR1 and CDR2 (germline): SGDLS, YYNGEE. The CDR3 DNA follows: TGTGCCAGCAGCGACCAGGGGAGGGGGCTTGATGAGCAGTTCTTC. It specifies CASSDQGRGLDEQFF. Using reference TRBV9 and TRBJ2-1 for the parts outside the CDR3, the full variable domain is DSGVTQTPKHLITATGQRVTLRCSPRSGDLSVYWYQQSLDQGLQFLIQYYNGEERAKGNILERFSAQQFPDLHSELNLSSLELGDSALYFCASSDQGRGLDEQFFGPGTRLTVL.

The CDR3 here is CASTVGLAGNNEQFF. As DNA, the CDR3 is TGTGCCAGCACCGTAGGGTTAGCGGGGAACAATGAGCAGTTCTTC. The chain is built from TRBV12-3 or TRBV12-4 and TRBJ2-1; TRBD2 matches 8 bases. The CDR3 runs to 15 residues. Unmatched junction bases numbered 10, after V lost 7 bases and J lost 5 bases.

V usage is TRBV6-2 or TRBV6-3 and J usage is TRBJ2-7; 9 nucleotides align to TRBD2. Germline CDR1 and CDR2: MNHEY and SVGEGT. This CDR3 is built from 15 residues. V lost 4 bases and J lost 9; bases outside the gene matches: 13. The CDR3 sequence: CASSSGTSSIFGQYF. The CDR3 DNA is TGTGCCAGCAGTTCCGGGACTAGCTCTATCTTCGGGCAGTACTTC.

This clonotype was found a few times. This sequence joins TRBV7-2 and TRBJ2-2, with a weak D call TRBD1 (6 bases). V gave up 5 bases and J gave up 6 bases, with 16 bases separating them. The CDR3 totals 15 residues. Germline CDR1 is SGHTA and CDR2 is FQGNSA. The CDR3 sequence: CASSPSPGVAGELFF. The CDR3 region has the DNA TGTGCCAGCAGCCCCTCCCCAGGGGTAGCCGGGGAGCTGTTTTTT. Together with reference TRBV7-2 and TRBJ2-2, the CDR3 gives the full variable domain: GAGVSQSPSNKVTEKGKDVELRCDPISGHTALYWYRQSLGQGLEFLIYFQGNSAPDKSGLPSDRFSAERTGGSVSTLTIQRTQQEDSAVYLCASSPSPGVAGELFFGEGSRLTVL.

V gene TRBV3-1 combines with J gene TRBJ2-7; 7 positions agree with TRBD1. Unmatched junction bases numbered 12, after V lost 1 base and J lost 6 bases. The CDR3 contains 16 residues. CDR1 is LGHDT, CDR2 YNNKEL, per germline (reference sequence). DNA for the CDR3: TGTGCCAGCAGCCAAGGACAGGGACGGGGTCCTTTCGAGCAGTACTTC. Translating gives CASSQGQGRGPFEQYF.

This chain links TRBV18 with TRBJ2-7; D might be TRBD2 (5 bases). Germline V gene sequence: CDR1 KGHSH, CDR2 LQKENI. The CDR3 loop spans 18 amino acids. V lost 3 bases and J lost 1, with 22 bases in between. The CDR3 DNA follows: TGTGCCAGCTCACCTGAACCCCTTCCGGGGTTTTTGTCCTACGAGCAGTACTTC. Translation gives CASSPEPLPGFLSYEQYF.

This sequence joins TRBV13 and TRBJ2-3; no firm D call. The CDR3 totals 13 residues. Germline values: CDR1 PRHDT, CDR2 FYEKMQ (reference sequence). Trimming removed 6 bases from V and 6 bases from J, with 13 bases in between. The CDR3 sequence is CASSPFSVDTQYF. CDR3 DNA sequence: TGTGCCAGCAGTCCCTTCTCCGTTGATACGCAGTATTTT.

This clonotype was counted a few times. J is TRBJ1-5 and V is TRBV9, with a tentative D call TRBD1 (6 bases). The V gene's germline CDR1 is SGDLS and CDR2 YYNGEE. The CDR3 totals 14 residues. V dropped 2 bases and J dropped 3 bases, with 9 bases sitting between them. CDR3 in amino acids: CASSVGDINQPQHF. The CDR3 bases are TGTGCCAGCAGCGTCGGGGACATCAATCAGCCCCAGCATTTT.

The rearrangement joins TRBV12-3 or TRBV12-4 to TRBJ2-2, with TRBD1 as a possible D gene (6 bases). Trimming removed 6 bases from V and 7 bases from J, with 6 bases in between. The CDR3 is 11 amino acids. CDR3 sequence reads: CASRGGGELFF. The CDR3 region has the DNA TGTGCCAGCAGAGGGGGCGGGGAGCTGTTTTTT.

The chain carries TRBV5-4 and TRBJ1-1, with D unclear. V lost 4 bases, J lost 1 base, and 8 bases lay in between. This CDR3 is 13 amino acids long. Germline CDR1 SGHNT, CDR2 YYREEE (reference sequence). In DNA form, the CDR3 reads TGTGCCAGCAGCGAACTTAAGAACACTGAAGCTTTCTTT. Translating gives CASSELKNTEAFF.

The chain couples TRBV29-1 to TRBJ2-1, with a tentative D call TRBD2 (5 bases). Germline CDR1 is SQVTM and CDR2 is ANQGSEA. The ends were cut back, 8 bases at V and 4 bases at J, with 15 bases in the middle. The CDR3 has 13 amino acids. CDR3 bases: TGCAGCTCTATGCAGGACTCATACAATGAGCAGTTCTTC. Protein sequence: CSSMQDSYNEQFF.

The V call is TRBV15, the J call TRBJ1-1; a weak D match, TRBD1 (5 bases). Germline CDR1 reads LNHNV; CDR2 reads YYDKDF (reference sequence). The CDR3 loop spans 14 amino acids. Between the trimmed V and J ends, which lost 6 bases and 1 base, there was a span of 12 bases. CDR3 coding DNA: TGTGCCACCAGATTGCCGGGACCGAACACTGAAGCTTTCTTT. Protein sequence: CATRLPGPNTEAFF.

The chain links TRBV15 to TRBJ2-1, with TRBD2 matching over 7 bases. J gave up 9 bases and V 5 bases, and 4 bases lay outside the gene matches. Germline-derived CDR1 and CDR2 are LNHNV and YYDKDF (reference sequence). The CDR3 has 12 amino acids. CDR3 sequence: CATSFTSAEQFF. The DNA for the CDR3 is TGTGCCACCAGCTTCACTAGCGCTGAGCAGTTCTTC. Full variable domain (missing parts from reference TRBV15 and TRBJ2-1): DAMVIQNPRYQVTQFGKPVTLSCSQTLNHNVMYWYQQKSSQAPKLLFHYYDKDFNNEADTPDNFQSRRPNTSFCFLDIRSPGLGDTAMYLCATSFTSAEQFFGPGTRLTVL.

This clonotype appeared a few times. The rearrangement joins TRBV20-1 to TRBJ1-1; weak D call: TRBD1 (6 bases). This CDR3 region has 11 residues. Trimming left V 7 bases short and J 5 bases short, with 11 bases between. Germline V CDR1 and CDR2: DFQATT, SNEGSKA (reference sequence). The CDR3 DNA reads TGCAGTGTTCCCAGGGGAACTGAAGCTTTCTTT. It yields the protein CSVPRGTEAFF.

The chain combines TRBV9 with TRBJ2-7, with D perhaps TRBD2 (7 bases). CDR3 size: 15 residues. The germline V gene has CDR1 SGDLS and CDR2 YYNGEE. V was cut by 3 bases and J by 7 bases, with 20 bases left in between. The CDR3 is CASSEGGAGSEEQYF. CDR3 nucleotides: TGTGCCAGCAGCGAGGGGGGGGCAGGGTCGGAGGAGCAGTACTTC.

The rearrangement links TRBV5-4 to TRBJ1-1; 7 bases map to TRBD1. Trimming took 4 bases from V and 1 from J; bases not matched to a gene: 4. Germline V gene sequence: CDR1 SGHNT, CDR2 YYREEE (reference sequence). This CDR3 spans 14 amino acids. The DNA of the CDR3 is TGTGCCAGCAGCAAGGGACAGACGAACACTGAAGCTTTCTTT. It is translated as CASSKGQTNTEAFF. Complete variable domain (other parts from reference TRBV5-4 and TRBJ1-1): ETGVTQSPTHLIKTRGQQVTLRCSSQSGHNTVSWYQQALGQGPQFIFQYYREEENGRGNFPPRFSGLQFPNYSSELNVNALELDDSALYLCASSKGQTNTEAFFGQGTRLTVV.

The chain uses TRBV20-1 and TRBJ1-5; D gene unclear. The CDR3 is 12 residues long. Germline CDR1 reads DFQATT; CDR2 reads SNEGSKA (reference sequence). Trimming stripped 3 bases from V and 4 bases from J, with 7 bases between. CDR3 DNA sequence: TGCAGTGCTAGCTCGGGAAATCAGCCCCAGCATTTT. Its translation: CSASSGNQPQHF.

This clonotype has only a few counts. The J gene is TRBJ1-3, the V gene TRBV13, with D possibly being TRBD1 (5 bases). The CDR3 is made up of 14 amino acids. The V end lost 5 bases, the J end lost 3 bases, and 11 bases lay between the germline ends. From germline, CDR1 is PRHDT and CDR2 FYEKMQ (reference sequence). CDR3 residues: CASSIGGYGNTIYF. The CDR3 DNA is TGTGCCAGCAGCATCGGGGGTTATGGAAACACCATATATTTT.

This clonotype came up a few times. The J gene is TRBJ2-3, the V gene TRBV12-3 or TRBV12-4, with TRBD2 as a possible D gene (5 bases). The CDR3 covers 14 residues. V shed 3 bases and J shed 2 bases, with 9 bases lying between them. CDR3 loop: CASSLRGLTDTQYF. The CDR3 coding sequence is TGTGCCAGCAGTTTGAGAGGACTCACAGATACGCAGTATTTT.

The rearrangement links TRBV12-3 or TRBV12-4 to TRBJ2-7, with D maybe TRBD1 (6 bases). The CDR3 covers 14 residues. V was cut by 5 bases and J by 0 bases, with 11 bases left in between. CDR3 nucleotide sequence: TGTGCCAGCAGTAACCGGGACAACTCCTACGAGCAGTACTTC. It codes for CASSNRDNSYEQYF.

The chain joins TRBV24-1 to TRBJ1-2, with TRBD1 matching 7 bases. V lost 5 bases to trimming and J lost 4 bases; unmatched junction nucleotides: 9. This CDR3 region has 15 residues. In germline, CDR1 is KGHDR, CDR2 SFDVKD. CDR3 amino acids: CATSAPIQGTYGYTF. In nucleotides, the CDR3 is TGTGCCACCAGTGCTCCGATACAGGGGACCTATGGCTACACCTTC.

The V and J genes are TRBV4-1 and TRBJ2-7; D is possibly TRBD1 or TRBD2 (5 bases each). Trimming shortened V by 1 base and J by 3 bases, and 13 bases separated the two germline ends. CDR1 is MGHRA and CDR2 is YSYEKL in the germline V gene. The CDR3 covers 15 residues. The CDR3 coding sequence is TGCGCCAGCAGCCAAGTAGACCGGGGCGGCTACGAGCAGTACTTC. Translated: CASSQVDRGGYEQYF.

The V and J genes are TRBV12-3 or TRBV12-4 and TRBJ2-3; the match to TRBD2 covers 12 bases. The V segment lost 5 bases and the J segment 4 bases; nucleotides outside the gene matches: 7. CDR3 length: 16 amino acids. For the CDR3, the DNA is TGTGCCAGCAGTCAACAACTAGCGGGGGGTGCAGATACGCAGTATTTT. The encoded protein is CASSQQLAGGADTQYF.

The genes are TRBV7-2 and TRBJ1-5; no clear D. Germline CDR1 SGHTA, CDR2 FQGNSA. The V end lost 5 bases, the J end lost 0 bases, and 17 bases lay between the germline ends. The CDR3 length is 17 residues. CDR3 in DNA: TGTGCCAGCAGCCTATCAATAGGTCTGTATAGCAATCAGCCCCAGCATTTT. Amino acids: CASSLSIGLYSNQPQHF.

The J gene is TRBJ1-5, the V gene TRBV7-6; 7 bases are shared with TRBD1. Trimming cost V 2 bases and J 3 bases; bases outside gene matches: 4. The CDR3 consists of 15 residues. The germline CDR1 and CDR2 sequences are SGHVS and FNYEAQ. CDR3 sequence reads: CASSLNTGDNQPQHF. The CDR3, as DNA: TGTGCCAGCAGCTTAAATACAGGGGACAATCAGCCCCAGCATTTT. The variable domain in full, with the rest retrieved from reference TRBV7-6 and TRBJ1-5, is GAGVSQSPRYKVTKRGQDVALRCDPISGHVSLYWYRQALGQGPEFLTYFNYEAQQDKSGLPNDRFSAERPEGSISTLTIQRTEQRDSAMYRCASSLNTGDNQPQHFGDGTRLSIL.